This entry lists 13 T cell receptor beta chains sequenced from one sample in a study of shared clonotypes between healthy human individuals. The method was immunoSEQ multiplex PCR; TCRdb's version includes in-frame clones alone and lacks a portion of them. Of a few million clones listed, around nine tenths are singletons. What was sequenced was naive CD4+ T cells sorted from blood. Described subset: CD45RA+ positively selected. The receptors come from a man aged 18 to 29 in good health.

The chain is built from TRBV9 and TRBJ2-5, with D perhaps matching TRBD1 (6 bases). Trimming removed 4 bases from V and 5 bases from J, with 24 bases in between. The CDR3 is 17 residues long. Germline V lookup: CDR1 SGDLS, CDR2 YYNGEE. CDR3 nucleotides: TGTGCCAGCAGCCCCCAAGGTCAGGCAGGGGTAAGGGAGACCCAGTACTTC. Protein: CASSPQGQAGVRETQYF.

The sample holds a few counts of this clone. Other DNA sequences in this sample translate to the same CDR3. V gene TRBV10-3 combines with J gene TRBJ1-1, with D possibly TRBD1 on 5 matching bases. Trimming stripped 0 bases from V and 1 base from J, with 9 bases between. Germline V lookup: CDR1 ENHRY, CDR2 SYGVKD. CDR3 length: 15 amino acids. The chain's CDR3 is CAISESPGSNTEAFF. The CDR3 DNA is TGTGCCATCAGTGAGTCCCCAGGGTCGAACACTGAAGCTTTCTTT.

V usage is TRBV2 and J usage is TRBJ2-1, with D unclear. CDR3 length equals 11 residues. Germline CDR1 and CDR2: SNHLY and FYNNEI. Trimming stripped 3 bases from V and 13 bases from J, with 10 bases between. DNA for the CDR3: TGTGCCAGCAGTGACGCTAGAAGTCAGTTCTTC. It translates to CASSDARSQFF.

The table lists this clone with a few counts. The chain is built from TRBV18 and TRBJ2-4; D is perhaps TRBD1 (6 bases). In germline, CDR1 is KGHSH, CDR2 LQKENI. The CDR3 runs 13 residues. V was shortened by 4 bases and J by 9 bases, with 13 bases between the two germline ends. The CDR3 is CASSRNRAGIQYF. CDR3 bases: TGTGCCAGCTCACGAAACAGGGCTGGCATTCAGTACTTC.

The chain recombines TRBV7-6 with TRBJ2-4; TRBD2 is a possible D gene (5 bases). The CDR3 contains 15 residues. Trimming took off 5 bases at V and 9 bases at J, with 20 bases between the two ends. The germline CDR1 and CDR2 sequences are SGHVS and FNYEAQ. This chain's CDR3 is CASSPNSEPLGIQYF. Here the CDR3 DNA reads TGTGCCAGCAGCCCAAACTCAGAACCACTAGGCATTCAGTACTTC.

V is TRBV27 and J is TRBJ1-5, with D unresolved. Trimming removed 3 bases at V and 6 bases at J, with 9 bases between. Germline CDR1 MNHEY, CDR2 SMNVEV (reference sequence). This CDR3 has 13 residues. CDR3 nucleotides: TGTGCCAGCAGTTTCACAGCGGGTCAGCCCCAGCATTTT. Amino acid sequence: CASSFTAGQPQHF.

This clone has a single count. The J gene is TRBJ2-5, the V gene TRBV11-3; TRBD2 agrees at 10 bases. Germline values: CDR1 SGHNT, CDR2 YENEEA. V was clipped by 1 base and J by 1 base; unmatched bases: 9. The CDR3 is 18 amino acids. The CDR3 sequence is CASSLGSPSGSSQETQYF. The CDR3 bases are TGTGCCAGCAGCTTAGGATCCCCTAGCGGGAGCTCCCAAGAGACCCAGTACTTC.

V usage is TRBV27 and J usage is TRBJ1-6, with 7 bases that match TRBD1. Germline values: CDR1 MNHEY, CDR2 SMNVEV (reference sequence). After removal of 0 bases from V and 7 bases from J, the junction contained 6 bases not matched to a gene. There are 16 residues in the CDR3. CDR3 sequence: CASSLSWDRLNSPLHF. The CDR3 nucleotides read TGTGCCAGCAGTTTATCTTGGGACAGACTAAATTCACCCCTCCACTTT.

The CDR3, as DNA: TGCGCCAGCAGCTTAGGCGGGGGTATGGAGACCCAGTACTTC. Its translation: CASSLGGGMETQYF. The V call is TRBV5-1, the J call TRBJ2-5; 7 bases are shared with TRBD2. The CDR3 loop spans 14 amino acids. The trim removed 2 bases at V and 5 bases at J, leaving 6 bases unmatched. Germline V CDR1 and CDR2: SGHRS, YFSETQ.

This clone has more than one count but fewer than ten. V usage is TRBV6-1 and J usage is TRBJ1-6; D call uncertain. The ends were cut back, 3 bases at V and 0 bases at J, with 15 bases in the middle. The germline gives CDR1 MNHNS, CDR2 SASEGT. The CDR3 totals 18 residues. The CDR3 spells CASSDPQTPSSYNSPLHF. Here the CDR3 DNA reads TGTGCCAGCAGTGACCCCCAGACTCCAAGCTCCTATAATTCACCCCTCCACTTT.

The genes are TRBV11-3 and TRBJ1-1; D call uncertain. The V and J ends lost 5 bases and 1 base respectively, with 11 bases between them. CDR1 and CDR2 (germline): SGHNT, YENEEA. The CDR3 runs to 14 residues. Written as DNA, the CDR3 is TGTGCCAGCAGCCGTTCGGCAGCGAACACTGAAGCTTTCTTT. Encoded protein: CASSRSAANTEAFF.

As to this clone: This specimen includes other DNA sequences encoding the same CDR3. The chain uses TRBV5-1 and TRBJ2-2; 10 bases are a match to TRBD1. Per germline, CDR1 SGHRS and CDR2 YFSETQ. V trimming: 2 bases; J trimming: 4 bases; junction bases outside the gene matches: 5. The CDR3 covers 16 residues. The CDR3 sequence: CASSLRTGGRTGELFF. In DNA form, the CDR3 reads TGCGCCAGCAGCTTACGGACAGGGGGTCGCACCGGGGAGCTGTTTTTT.

This clone turned up a few times. The chain joins TRBV7-8 to TRBJ1-6; D remains unclear. Germline CDR1 SGHVS, CDR2 FQNEAQ. The CDR3 runs to 15 residues. The V end lost 1 base, the J end lost 6 bases, and 10 bases lay between the germline ends. The CDR3 DNA follows: TGTGCCAGCAGCTTAGTGGGCCAGCTTAATTCACCCCTCCACTTT. It yields the protein CASSLVGQLNSPLHF. The variable domain in full, with the rest retrieved from reference TRBV7-8 and TRBJ1-6, is GAGVSQSPRYKVAKRGQDVALRCDPISGHVSLFWYQQALGQGPEFLTYFQNEAQLDKSGLPSDRFFAERPEGSVSTLKIQRTQQEDSAVYLCASSLVGQLNSPLHFGNGTRLTVT.